This T cell receptor (beta chain) was profiled in a study of early T cells in non-severe SARS-CoV-2 infection listed by TCRdb under 2021. With respect to the entire study: Because TCR sequencing relied on bulk RNA taken from unsorted whole blood, pairing of alpha and beta chains was not possible.

This was a case-control study nested in a cohort of healthcare workers in London, UK, who had nasopharyngeal swab PCR tests and blood samples taken every week. Healthcare workers were recruited during the week of the UK lockdown, between 23 and 31 March 2020, and followed weekly for up to roughly 15 weeks. Broad study findings and their caveats: VDJdb matching was skewed toward anti-spike CD8 responses, so virus-specific expansions were likely underestimated and private and CD4 specificities were missed.

The protocol used for the library was 5' RACE. Sequencing took place on a NextSeq 500. In the TCR library protocol, unique molecular identifiers were attached to individual cDNA molecules to correct for PCR bias and sequencing error. TCR alpha and beta chains were both sequenced, and the abundances of alpha and beta sequences in each sample were closely correlated with each other. On the study's bioinformatics: Decombinator V4 was used to annotate TCR sequences for V gene, J gene and CDR3. TCRs were defined as expanded if a significant change between any two time points was detected under a Poisson model with p below 0.0001. TCR abundances were normalised to the total number of TCRs sequenced in each sample and reported as counts per million. TRAV1-2 paired with TRAJ12, TRAJ20 or TRAJ33 defined MAIT TCRs, while TRAV10 paired with TRAJ18 defined iNKT TCRs. VDJdb, accessed 1 November 2021, was searched for CMV, EBV and SARS-CoV-2 annotated TCRs, excluding TCRs annotated for multiple antigens. TCRdb reworked the public reads: Q25 trimming with fastp, MiXCR clone assembly, productive beta chains retained. Each entry is one CDR3 protein sequence, shown with its most common DNA and genes. In this record, the V and J calls reflect TCRdb's handling and not the investigators' own analysis. The sample includes 68,000 or so distinct CDR3 sequences, with more than 9% observed a single time. The ten most abundant clones make up roughly 1.7% of the sample.

This clonotype was observed many times. There is no known antigen for this receptor. Per-nucleotide qualities are absent, and no much larger clonotype sits a single base away. The CDR3 has 14 amino acids, counting the end cysteine and phenylalanine. Just CDR3 DNA is preserved here, 42 bases in frame from base 1. Between the V and J ends, shortened by 0 bases and 5 bases respectively, the junction contains 11 bases. The germline V gene specifies SGHRS as CDR1 and YFSETQ as CDR2. Specimen: whole blood. This clonotype was sampled from an adult who was a healthcare worker with PCR-confirmed SARS-CoV-2 infection or an uninfected control (not recorded which). The chain is encoded by TRBV5-1 joined to TRBJ1-1; no D gene can be assigned with confidence. The CDR3 reads as follows: CASSLGPGGTEAFF. In nucleotide form, the sequence is TGCGCCAGCAGCTTGGGCCCCGGTGGGACTGAAGCTTTCTTT.